This T cell receptor beta chain was captured in a study of blood T cell repertoires in COVID-19. Study-level background: Nucleic acid was either cDNA or gDNA, and it came from T cells, B-cell-depleted T cells, or PBMCs.

Authors' processing steps: Cell counts per sample came from amplifying reference gene primers. Repertoires were generated with immunoSEQ multiplex PCR, while TCRdb's copy carries only in-frame clones and drops some. V, J and clone size derive from that table, while D and trimming were established from the DNA sequence. The table records some 70,000 clones, roughly 84% of them present only once. Germline CDR1 and CDR2: LGHDT and YNNKEL (reference sequence). There are 12 residues in the CDR3. Deletions cut 1 base from V and 10 bases from J, with 8 bases between. The receptor's source is a man aged 50 or older with active COVID-19. This rearrangement joins TRBV3-1 (or the pseudogene TRBV3-2) to TRBJ2-1, with D tentatively TRBD1 (6 bases). The source material was peripheral blood. The CDR3 here is CASSQATGEQFF. DNA for the CDR3: TGTGCCAGCAGCCAAGCAACAGGGGAGCAGTTCTTC.